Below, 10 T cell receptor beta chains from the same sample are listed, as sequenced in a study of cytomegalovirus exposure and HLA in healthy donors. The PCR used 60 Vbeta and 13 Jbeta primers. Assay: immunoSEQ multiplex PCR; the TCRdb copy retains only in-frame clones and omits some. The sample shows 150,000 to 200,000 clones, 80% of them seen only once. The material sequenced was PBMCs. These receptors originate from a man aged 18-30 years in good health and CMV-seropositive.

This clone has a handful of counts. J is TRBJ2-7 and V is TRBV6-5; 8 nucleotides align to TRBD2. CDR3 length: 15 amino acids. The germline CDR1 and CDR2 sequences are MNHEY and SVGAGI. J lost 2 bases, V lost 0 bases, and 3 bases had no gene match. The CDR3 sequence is CASSYSRREAYEQYF. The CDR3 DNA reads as TGTGCCAGCAGTTACTCGAGGCGGGAGGCCTACGAGCAGTACTTC.

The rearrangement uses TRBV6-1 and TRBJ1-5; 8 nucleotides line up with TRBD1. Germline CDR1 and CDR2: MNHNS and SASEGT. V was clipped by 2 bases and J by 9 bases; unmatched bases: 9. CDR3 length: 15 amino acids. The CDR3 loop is CASSERDRFSGPQHF. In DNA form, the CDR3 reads TGTGCCAGCAGTGAACGGGACAGGTTTTCAGGGCCCCAGCATTTT.

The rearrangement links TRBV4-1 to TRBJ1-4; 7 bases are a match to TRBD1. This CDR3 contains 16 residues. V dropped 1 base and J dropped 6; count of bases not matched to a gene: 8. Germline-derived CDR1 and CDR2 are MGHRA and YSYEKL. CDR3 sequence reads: CASSQVPTGAHEKLFF. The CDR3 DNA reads TGCGCCAGCAGCCAAGTCCCAACAGGGGCCCATGAAAAACTGTTTTTT.

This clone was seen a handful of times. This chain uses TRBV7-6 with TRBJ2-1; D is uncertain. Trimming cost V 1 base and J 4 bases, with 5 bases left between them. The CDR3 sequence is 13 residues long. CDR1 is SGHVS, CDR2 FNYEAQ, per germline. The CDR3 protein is CASSLDLYNEQFF. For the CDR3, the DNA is TGTGCCAGCAGCTTAGACTTATACAATGAGCAGTTCTTC.

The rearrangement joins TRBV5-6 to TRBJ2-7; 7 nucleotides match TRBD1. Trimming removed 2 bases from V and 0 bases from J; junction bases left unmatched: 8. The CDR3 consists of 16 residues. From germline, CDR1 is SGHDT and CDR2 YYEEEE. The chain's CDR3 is CASSFLTGESSYEQYF. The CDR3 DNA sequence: TGTGCCAGCAGCTTCCTAACAGGGGAAAGCTCCTACGAGCAGTACTTC. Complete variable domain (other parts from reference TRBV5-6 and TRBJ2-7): DAGVTQSPTHLIKTRGQQVTLRCSPKSGHDTVSWYQQALGQGPQFIFQYYEEEERQRGNFPDRFSGHQFPNYSSELNVNALLLGDSALYLCASSFLTGESSYEQYFGPGTRLTVT.

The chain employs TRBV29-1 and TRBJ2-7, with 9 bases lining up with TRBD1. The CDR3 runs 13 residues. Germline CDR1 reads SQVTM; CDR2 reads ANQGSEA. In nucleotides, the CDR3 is TGCAGTTTCTCAGGGACAGGGCCCTACGAGCAGTACTTC. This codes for CSFSGTGPYEQYF.

The CDR3 protein is CASSLGLLSTDTQYF. The CDR3 DNA reads TGTGCCAGCAGCTTGGGACTATTGAGCACAGATACGCAGTATTTT. The chain recombines TRBV7-7 with TRBJ2-3; 7 bases line up with TRBD2. CDR1 and CDR2 (germline): SSHAT, FNYEAQ (reference sequence). With V trimmed by 3 bases and J by 0 bases, 3 bases remained unmatched. The CDR3 consists of 15 residues.

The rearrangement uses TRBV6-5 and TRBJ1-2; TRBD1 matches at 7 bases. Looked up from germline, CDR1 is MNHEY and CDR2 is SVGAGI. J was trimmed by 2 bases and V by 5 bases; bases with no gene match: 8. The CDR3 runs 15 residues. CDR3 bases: TGTGCCAGCAGTCAGGGCCGGGACAGCAACTATGGCTACACCTTC. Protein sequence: CASSQGRDSNYGYTF.

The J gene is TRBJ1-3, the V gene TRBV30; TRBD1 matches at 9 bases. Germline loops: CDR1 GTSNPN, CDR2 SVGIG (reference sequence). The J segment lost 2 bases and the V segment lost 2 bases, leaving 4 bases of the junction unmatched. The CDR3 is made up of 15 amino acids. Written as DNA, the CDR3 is TGTGCCTGGAGTAGGGGACAGGGAGCTGGAAACACCATATATTTT. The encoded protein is CAWSRGQGAGNTIYF.

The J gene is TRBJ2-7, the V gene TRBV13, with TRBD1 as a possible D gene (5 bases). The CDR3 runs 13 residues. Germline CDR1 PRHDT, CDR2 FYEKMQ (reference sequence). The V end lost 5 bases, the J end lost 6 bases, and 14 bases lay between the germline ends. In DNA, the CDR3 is TGTGCCAGCAGCCCGGAACAGGTTGGCGAGCAGTACTTC. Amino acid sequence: CASSPEQVGEQYF.